The next 31 T cell receptor beta chains were all read from a single sample in a study of T-cell memory formation after mild COVID-19. TCRdb reprocessed the 5' RACE reads via MiXCR and lists one record per CDR3 protein. The table has around 300,000 distinct CDR3 sequences, around 13% seen once. Sequencing input: PBMCs or a T cell subset sorted from them (not recorded which). These receptor sequences come from a man aged 18 to 29 who had mild COVID-19 (a few samples of this study predate the infection). Cell type and time point are not known.

This clonotype was recorded a few times. The chain's CDR3 is CASSLVTAVTGELFF. CDR3 DNA sequence: TGTGCCAGCAGCTTAGTGACAGCCGTCACCGGGGAGCTGTTTTTT. The chain recombines TRBV7-6 with TRBJ2-2; D is perhaps TRBD1 (5 bases). Germline CDR1 is SGHVS and CDR2 is FNYEAQ. The CDR3 spans 15 residues. With 1 base removed from V and 4 bases from J, the gap between germline ends came to 10 bases.

V usage is TRBV7-3 and J usage is TRBJ2-1, with TRBD2 as a possible D gene (5 bases). Trimming left V 5 bases short and J 9 bases short, with 14 bases between. The CDR3 loop spans 13 amino acids. Germline V gene sequence: CDR1 SGHTA, CDR2 FQGTGA. The CDR3 DNA follows: TGTGCCAGCAGCCCGTCCGGGGTCGGTGAGCAGTTCTTC. This codes for CASSPSGVGEQFF.

This clonotype was seen a few times. The rearrangement links TRBV20-1 to TRBJ2-1; D is perhaps TRBD2 (6 bases). V lost 2 bases, J lost 5 bases, and 10 bases lay in between. CDR3 length: 13 residues. CDR1 is DFQATT and CDR2 is SNEGSKA in the germline V gene (reference sequence). The CDR3 sequence: CSARMAGHNEQFF. CDR3 DNA: TGCAGTGCTAGAATGGCGGGGCACAATGAGCAGTTCTTC.

This clonotype was seen a handful of times. This chain connects TRBV7-9 to TRBJ2-1; TRBD1 matches at 7 bases. This CDR3 region has 15 residues. The ends lost 5 bases at V and 4 bases at J; junction bases unmatched: 8. Germline V CDR1 and CDR2: SEHNR, FQNEAQ (reference sequence). The CDR3 DNA follows: TGTGCCAGCAGCATGACAGGGATAGGGTACAATGAGCAGTTCTTC. Protein: CASSMTGIGYNEQFF.

This clonotype has a count of ten or more. V is TRBV15 and J is TRBJ1-2; TRBD1 agrees at 7 bases. Germline trimming cut 3 bases from V and 8 bases from J; bases unmatched to any gene: 9. Germline-derived CDR1 and CDR2 are LNHNV and YYDKDF (reference sequence). The CDR3 is made up of 14 amino acids. CDR3 DNA: TGTGCCACCAGCAGGTTTCGGCAGGGGGAAGGCTACACCTTC. Residues: CATSRFRQGEGYTF. The variable domain in full, completed from reference TRBV15 and TRBJ1-2, reads DAMVIQNPRYQVTQFGKPVTLSCSQTLNHNVMYWYQQKSSQAPKLLFHYYDKDFNNEADTPDNFQSRRPNTSFCFLDIRSPGLGDTAMYLCATSRFRQGEGYTFGSGTRLTVV.

This sequence joins TRBV20-1 and TRBJ1-5; the D gene is possibly TRBD1 (5 bases). V was pared by 5 bases and J by 6 bases, with 17 bases between. There are 14 residues in the CDR3. Germline loops: CDR1 DFQATT, CDR2 SNEGSKA (reference sequence). The CDR3 region is CSAGKGRAGQPQHF. DNA of the CDR3: TGCAGTGCTGGGAAGGGCAGGGCTGGTCAGCCCCAGCATTTT.

The chain links TRBV10-2 to TRBJ2-7; D possibly uses TRBD1 or TRBD2 (5 bases each). The germline gives CDR1 WSHSY, CDR2 SAAADI. Trimming took off 2 bases at V and 7 bases at J, with 12 bases between the two ends. This CDR3 spans 13 amino acids. The CDR3 protein is CASSEVGGWEQYF. In DNA, the CDR3 is TGCGCCAGCAGTGAGGTTGGGGGTTGGGAGCAGTACTTC.

This clonotype was found a few times. The rearrangement links TRBV28 to TRBJ1-2; no clear D gene. Trimming removed 4 bases from V and 5 bases from J, with 8 bases in between. The germline CDR1 and CDR2 sequences are MDHEN and SYDVKM. The CDR3 has 12 residues. CDR3 DNA sequence: TGTGCCAGCAGTTCACCTGAATATGGCTACACCTTC. It translates to CASSSPEYGYTF.

This clonotype was observed a few times. The chain employs TRBV9 and TRBJ1-2; weak D call: TRBD1 (5 bases). With 7 bases removed from V and 3 bases from J, the gap between germline ends came to 13 bases. Germline V lookup: CDR1 SGDLS, CDR2 YYNGEE. This CDR3 contains 13 residues. CDR3 sequence (DNA): TGTGCCAGCTCAGGGCGAACTCACTATGGCTACACCTTC. It translates to CASSGRTHYGYTF. Complete variable domain (other parts from reference TRBV9 and TRBJ1-2): DSGVTQTPKHLITATGQRVTLRCSPRSGDLSVYWYQQSLDQGLQFLIQYYNGEERAKGNILERFSAQQFPDLHSELNLSSLELGDSALYFCASSGRTHYGYTFGSGTRLTVV.

This clonotype has more than one count but fewer than ten. J is TRBJ1-1 and V is TRBV29-1; D call uncertain. Trimming shortened V by 5 bases and J by 3 bases, and 7 bases separated the two germline ends. Germline CDR1 reads SQVTM; CDR2 reads ANQGSEA. This CDR3 region has 11 residues. This CDR3 is CSVLLDTEAFF. CDR3 in DNA: TGCAGCGTTCTCCTGGACACTGAAGCTTTCTTT.

V is TRBV3-1 and J is TRBJ2-1, with a tentative D call TRBD2 (6 bases). The germline V gene encodes CDR1 LGHDT and CDR2 YNNKEL (reference sequence). Trimming left V 10 bases short and J 10 bases short, with 35 bases between. The CDR3 runs 18 residues. CDR3 nucleotide sequence: TGTGCCACCGGGGGTGGGCTAGCGCCCACTCACCTCTACGAGGAGCAGTTCTTC. This encodes CATGGGLAPTHLYEEQFF.

This clonotype has only a few counts. The gene calls are TRBV11-2 and TRBJ2-1; 11 bases agree with TRBD2. The CDR3 has 18 amino acids. Trimming took 5 bases from V and 9 from J; bases not matched to a gene: 18. Germline CDR1 and CDR2: SGHAT and FQNNGV. The CDR3 nucleotides read TGTGCCAGCAGCCCCAGACTAGCGGGGAGCGCCCTAAACGGTGAGCAGTTCTTC. Amino acid sequence: CASSPRLAGSALNGEQFF.

The V gene is TRBV4-1, the J gene TRBJ1-1; D is ambiguous. The V end lost 4 bases, the J end lost 3 bases, and 15 bases lay between the germline ends. The CDR3 is made up of 15 amino acids. Germline CDR1 is MGHRA and CDR2 is YSYEKL. DNA for the CDR3: TGCGCCAGCAGCCTGACCGGCAGAACTTACACTGAAGCTTTCTTT. Its protein product is CASSLTGRTYTEAFF.

The chain employs TRBV7-2 and TRBJ2-7; 9 bases agree with TRBD1. V was pared by 0 bases and J by 3 bases, with 9 bases of the junction left unmatched. The germline CDR1 and CDR2 sequences are SGHTA and FQGNSA. CDR3 size: 17 residues. The CDR3 DNA reads as TGTGCCAGCAGCTTAGCGAGGTTGGGACAGGGTTACTACGAGCAGTACTTC. It encodes CASSLARLGQGYYEQYF.

The chain links TRBV5-1 to TRBJ1-2, with 12 bases fitting TRBD1. V lost 4 bases, J lost 10 bases, and 8 bases stayed unmatched. The CDR3 consists of 14 residues. CDR1 is SGHRS and CDR2 is YFSETQ in the germline V gene. DNA for the CDR3: TGCGCCAGCAGCGAAGGGACAGGGGGCGAGGACTACACCTTC. It specifies CASSEGTGGEDYTF.

V gene TRBV19 combines with J gene TRBJ2-1; D is possibly TRBD1 (6 bases). With 5 bases removed from V and 3 bases from J, the gap between germline ends came to 20 bases. Germline V CDR1 and CDR2: LNHDA, SQIVND (reference sequence). The CDR3 is 17 amino acids. The CDR3 loop reads CASSALQGLNLYNEQFF. CDR3 sequence (DNA): TGTGCCAGTAGTGCCTTGCAGGGGTTGAATCTCTACAATGAGCAGTTCTTC.

The chain has TRBV18 and TRBJ2-7, with D tentatively TRBD1 (6 bases). The germline V and J ends were trimmed by 2 bases and 4 bases, with 9 bases remaining between them. There are 13 residues in the CDR3. Germline CDR1 is KGHSH and CDR2 is LQKENI. CDR3 amino acids: CASSPGGIYEQYV. CDR3 sequence (DNA): TGTGCCAGCTCACCAGGGGGCATTTACGAGCAGTACGTC.

This clonotype was picked up a small number of times. The chain has TRBV6-2 or TRBV6-3 and TRBJ2-6; 11 bases are a match to TRBD1. Per germline, CDR1 MNHEY and CDR2 SVGEGT. The CDR3 runs 19 residues. Unmatched junction bases numbered 13, after V lost 6 bases and J lost 3 bases. CDR3 in DNA: TGTGCCAGCAGACCTCGGACAGGGGGCCGTTTGTTTGGGGCCAACGTCCTGACTTTC. Amino acid sequence: CASRPRTGGRLFGANVLTF.

Ten or more counts support this clonotype. V usage is TRBV6-2 or TRBV6-3 and J usage is TRBJ2-7, with 7 positions matching TRBD1. This CDR3 contains 14 residues. V shed 5 bases and J 2 bases; nucleotides not matched to a gene: 6. Germline loops: CDR1 MNHEY, CDR2 SVGEGT. CDR3 residues: CASSQRDSAYEQYF. In DNA, the CDR3 is TGTGCCAGCAGTCAAAGGGACAGCGCCTACGAGCAGTACTTC.

This clonotype was detected a few times. CDR3 DNA: TGTGCCAGCACGGTACCGGGGGGACTTAACACTGAAGCTTTCTTT. Encoded protein: CASTVPGGLNTEAFF. The chain recombines TRBV6-6 with TRBJ1-1; possible D gene TRBD1, 5 bases. The V gene lost 7 bases and the J gene lost 2 bases, with 17 bases spanning the gap. CDR1 and CDR2 (germline): MNHNY, SVGAGI (reference sequence). The CDR3 runs to 15 residues.

This clonotype was seen only once. This CDR3 reads CASSQEGRGLFF. The CDR3 nucleotides read TGTGCCAGCAGCCAAGAGGGCAGGGGACTGTTCTTC. The rearrangement links TRBV3-1 to TRBJ2-1; TRBD1 or TRBD2 may be the D gene (6 bases each). Trimming took off 0 bases at V and 15 bases at J, with 12 bases between the two ends. The CDR3 is made up of 12 amino acids. CDR1 LGHDT and CDR2 YNNKEL come from the germline V gene (reference sequence).

The rearrangement uses TRBV28 and TRBJ2-7; D is unclear. The CDR3 has 14 residues. The V gene's germline CDR1 is MDHEN and CDR2 SYDVKM. V dropped 4 bases and J dropped 0 bases, with 10 bases sitting between them. The CDR3 nucleotides are TGTGCCAGCAGTTCCCCGGGCGCCTCCTACGAGCAGTACGTC. This gives the protein CASSSPGASYEQYV.

The chain is built from TRBV24-1 and TRBJ2-3; D gene unclear. The CDR3 sequence is 16 residues long. Per the germline V gene, CDR1 is KGHDR and CDR2 is SFDVKD. Trimming stripped 5 bases from V and 4 bases from J, with 18 bases between. This chain's CDR3 is CATSATPAGKSDTQYF. The CDR3 bases are TGTGCCACCAGTGCTACCCCGGCAGGAAAATCAGATACGCAGTATTTT.

This clonotype was recorded a few times. The rearrangement links TRBV6-5 to TRBJ1-2; D not certain. The germline V and J ends were trimmed by 5 bases and 8 bases, with 21 bases remaining between them. Germline V gene lookup returns CDR1 MNHEY and CDR2 SVGAGI. The CDR3 is 15 residues long. CDR3 nucleotides: TGTGCCAGCAGTACCGCCGGCCGGCCAACCTACGGCTACACCTTC. Translation: CASSTAGRPTYGYTF.

This clonotype was observed a handful of times. The DNA is omitted, as the CDR3 cannot be located on it reliably, and the CDR3 follows TCRdb's listing. This sequence joins TRBV7-3 and TRBJ2-2; TRBD2 is taken as the D call from the table, unchecked against the DNA. Per germline, CDR1 SGHTA and CDR2 FQGTGA. The CDR3 region is 14 residues in length, termini included. This CDR3 reads CASSSSGRWRSCFF.

The chain recombines TRBV6-5 with TRBJ2-2; D possibly uses TRBD1 or TRBD2 (5 bases each). CDR3 length equals 16 residues. The V gene's germline CDR1 is MNHEY and CDR2 SVGAGI. V lost 2 bases, J lost 0 bases, and 10 bases lay in between. The CDR3 DNA reads as TGTGCCAGCAGTTACGAGGGGCCAACGAACACCGGGGAGCTGTTTTTT. Translated: CASSYEGPTNTGELFF.

This rearrangement joins TRBV20-1 to TRBJ2-4; D remains unclear. Trimming took 1 base from V and 8 from J, leaving 15 bases between them. Germline V gene lookup returns CDR1 DFQATT and CDR2 SNEGSKA (reference sequence). The CDR3 consists of 14 residues. In DNA, the CDR3 is TGCAGTGCTAGAGGACCCCCGCGGTTGGACATTCAGTACTTC. It encodes CSARGPPRLDIQYF.

As for this clonotype: The limits of the CDR3 on the DNA are not certain, so only TCRdb's listed CDR3 is given. The CDR3 protein is CASSLGQVEVGEGTRYF. V is TRBV11-2 and J is TRBJ2-5; TRBD1 reflects the table's D call only, with no check against the DNA. Both ends counted, the CDR3 spans 17 residues. Per the germline V gene, CDR1 is SGHAT and CDR2 is FQNNGV.

This rearrangement joins TRBV4-2 to TRBJ2-6; 9 nucleotides line up with TRBD2. The V gene end was trimmed by 3 bases and the J gene end by 0 bases; junction bases not matched to a gene: 0. The CDR3 contains 16 residues. Germline V lookup: CDR1 LGHNA, CDR2 YNFKEQ. The CDR3 region has the DNA TGTGCCAGCAGCCAGCGGGGGGGCTCTGGGGCCAACGTCCTGACTTTC. Translating gives CASSQRGGSGANVLTF.

The chain is built from TRBV11-3 and TRBJ1-1, with D maybe TRBD1 (5 bases). CDR1 and CDR2 from the germline V gene are SGHNT and YENEEA. Between the trimmed V and J ends, which lost 6 bases and 3 bases, there was a span of 11 bases. The CDR3 extends over 13 amino acids. The CDR3 region is CASSRGEDTEAFF. CDR3 sequence (DNA): TGTGCCAGCAGTCGAGGGGAGGACACTGAAGCTTTCTTT.

This clonotype was detected only a few times. The chain links TRBV5-1 to TRBJ2-5; no definite D call. The V gene's germline CDR1 is SGHRS and CDR2 YFSETQ. Trimming took off 2 bases at V and 5 bases at J, with 16 bases between the two ends. This CDR3 has 15 residues. The CDR3 region is CASSFTGVLEETQYF. In nucleotides, the CDR3 is TGCGCCAGCAGCTTTACTGGGGTCTTAGAGGAGACCCAGTACTTC.